This T cell receptor beta chain is drawn from a study of T cell repertoires in cytomegalovirus infection. Study-wide context: Public TCR beta signature analysis indicated the presence of both CMV infection and matching HLA type.

TCRdb reprocessed the reads with MiXCR, giving one entry per CDR3 protein. Among hundreds of thousands of distinct CDR3 sequences listed, approximately 24% were seen once. On this clonotype itself: Its antigen is not known.

CDR1 and CDR2 from the germline V gene are SGHVS and FQNEAQ. The CDR3 totals 14 residues. Trimming took off 5 bases at V and 7 bases at J, with 17 bases between the two ends. Findings and limits, study-wide: CMV-specific TCR beta clonotypes restricted by HLA-C were the ones dominating the ex vivo response. Of the TCR beta families, the public ones yielded a cumulative frequency that identified carriers of CMV plus the relevant HLA.

The sample taken for sequencing was CD8+ T cells from PBMCs. The receptor was isolated from a human donor in good health (CMV status not recorded). Some clones in this sample may be carry-over from other donors' samples. The chain is built from TRBV7-8 and TRBJ1-1, with D tentatively TRBD1 (5 bases). The CDR3 here is CASSPRSGPLEAFF. In DNA, the CDR3 is TGTGCCAGCAGCCCAAGGTCGGGACCGCTTGAAGCTTTCTTT.